These 4 T cell receptor beta chains came from one sample sequenced in a study of CXCR3-negative and CXCR3-positive naive CD8 T cells. Via 5' RACE with UMI labels, TRB cDNA libraries were prepared. TCRdb re-called the 5' RACE reads and shows each CDR3 protein once, DNA omitted. The sample data list around 140,000 distinct CDR3 sequences. The sequenced sample was naive CXCR3- CD8+ T cells from blood. The sample's subset: CD45RO-CCR7+CD27+CD95- naive CD8+ T cells lacking CXCR3 (TNR3-). The source is a human donor in good health. Some clones in this sample may be carry-over from other donors' samples.

The V call is TRBV3-1, the J call TRBJ2-7; no DNA is available, so the TRBD1 call from TCRdb remains unchecked. This CDR3 comprises 15 residues. The germline gives CDR1 LGHDT, CDR2 YNNKEL (reference sequence). The CDR3 region is CASSQFRDRGYEQYF.

This chain links TRBV10-2 with TRBJ2-7; TCRdb names TRBD1, which stays unverified in the absence of DNA. Germline CDR1 is WSHSY and CDR2 is SAAADI. This CDR3 spans 16 amino acids. CDR3 in amino acids: CASSESWETGGYEQYF.

The V call is TRBV12-3 or TRBV12-4, the J call TRBJ2-7; TCRdb designates TRBD1, a call that cannot be tested without DNA. The CDR3 loop spans 13 amino acids. CDR3 sequence reads: CASSLRVPDEQYF.

The J gene is TRBJ2-5, the V gene TRBV6-2 or TRBV6-3. This CDR3 has 12 amino acids. Germline CDR1 reads MNHEY; CDR2 reads SVGEGT. Here the CDR3 reads CASSALRETQYF.